Given below is one T cell receptor beta chain in context. The antigen it recognizes is unknown. The record has no base qualities; no much larger clone is one base away. This sample was included in a study of Graves' ophthalmopathy and Graves' hyperthyroidism (dated by TCRdb to the late 2010s). Turning to the overall study: Peripheral blood was collected before any treatment was given, at the time of initial diagnosis. To tell Graves' ophthalmopathy apart from Graves' hyperthyroidism, and to predict which patients would progress to ophthalmopathy, the study relied on TCR beta repertoire signatures. In total, 135 blood samples were TCR-sequenced: some 43 ophthalmopathy, under 80 hyperthyroidism and about 17 hyperthyroidism-to-ophthalmopathy patients. To explore V-J signatures distinguishing ophthalmopathy from hyperthyroidism, a discovery set of 100 or so patients (more than 40 ophthalmopathy, 57 stable hyperthyroidism) was enrolled. An independent validation cohort was composed of fewer than 20 hyperthyroidism patients and approximately 15 patients who later progressed from hyperthyroidism to ophthalmopathy. In roughly six hyperthyroidism patients, the T-cell repertoire of thyroid tissue was compared with the T-cell repertoire of blood. Once sampling was done, hyperthyroidism patients were given methimazole at a starting dose of 30 mg daily, while ophthalmopathy patients were given high-dose intravenous methylprednisolone. General study outcomes and caveats: In validation, the model predicted ophthalmopathy progression with nearly 71% sensitivity and less than 80% specificity; 12 predicted patients were CT-confirmed with GO in a median of around 6 months. Most expanded thyroid clonotypes with frequency above 0.001 were also detected in blood, suggesting blood repertoires may reflect the thyroid immune response. In cross-validation, the 13-signature model distinguished ophthalmopathy from stable hyperthyroidism with 85% to 90% sensitivity and around 81% specificity, and in the test set the corresponding values were approximately 79% and 70%. Sample size was not statistically predetermined, and group allocation was not concealed from the investigators.

CDR3 length: 17 amino acids, cysteine to phenylalanine. Only the CDR3 part of the read is kept: 51 bases, read in frame from the first base. Clipping removes 2 bases from V and 2 bases from J, with 11 as the unmatched junction base count. The germline V gene supplies CDR1 WSHSY and CDR2 SAAADI. The ophthalmopathy patients had moderately to severely active disease, with a Clinical Activity Score of 3 or higher, a NOSPECS grade of 4 or higher, and a disease duration of less than 3 months. Patients with other autoimmune diseases, uncontrolled infections, pregnancy or lactation were excluded from the study. Clinical symptoms, serum thyroxine, TRAb, thyroid ultrasound and orbital computed tomography formed the basis of the diagnosis. PBMCs were isolated from about 10 ml of fresh peripheral blood by Ficoll-Paque density gradient centrifugation. Total RNA was extracted with Trizol reagent and quality-checked on an Agilent 2100 Bioanalyzer.

TCR beta CDR3 regions were amplified from RNA transcripts for repertoire sequencing. The first round was an RT-PCR using HTBI primers with the Qiagen OneStep RT-PCR kit, and this first round was followed by a second-round multiplex PCR, then size selection and purification. Sequencing of the libraries was carried out on an Illumina HiSeq2000 in paired-end mode with 100 bp reads. On the authors' methods: SOAPnuke was used for read processing, and reads with adapters, uncalled bases, a mean Phred below 15, or no exact constant-primer or identifier match were discarded. High-quality paired reads were merged with COPE v1.2.5. Unique nucleotide sequences were defined as clonotypes and aligned to IMGT TRB V, D and J references using MiTCR v1.1. The analysis was limited to V-J combinations with a frequency above 0.0001, which together covered 99.2% of the repertoires. For each V-J combination, a TCR clonal expansion and chaos score was defined as F50 clonal expansion divided by the chaos observed in the TCRdist matrix. Features were reduced by Welch's t-statistics and random forest to approximately 13 V-J combinations, which fed a naive Bayes classifier. The similarity between thyroid and blood repertoires was quantified using the Morisita-Horn index. TCRdb trimmed the raw reads at Q25, called clones with MiXCR and kept productive beta chains. Entries that share a CDR3 protein sequence are merged under the most common genes and DNA. Clone size and V and J calls follow TCRdb, not the original study. For this sample there are about 700,000 distinct CDR3 sequences; just over 40% appear just once. The ten largest clonotypes hold 3% to 4% of the sample.

This sequence was found in an adult man with Graves' ophthalmopathy. Sequencing was performed on peripheral blood. The rearranged segments are TRBV10-2 and TRBJ2-5; 7 central nucleotides agree with TRBD1. The base sequence is TGCGCCAGCAGTGAGCCCAGACAGGGCGCGGATCAAGAGACCCAGTACTTC. Translated, it gives CASSEPRQGADQETQYF.